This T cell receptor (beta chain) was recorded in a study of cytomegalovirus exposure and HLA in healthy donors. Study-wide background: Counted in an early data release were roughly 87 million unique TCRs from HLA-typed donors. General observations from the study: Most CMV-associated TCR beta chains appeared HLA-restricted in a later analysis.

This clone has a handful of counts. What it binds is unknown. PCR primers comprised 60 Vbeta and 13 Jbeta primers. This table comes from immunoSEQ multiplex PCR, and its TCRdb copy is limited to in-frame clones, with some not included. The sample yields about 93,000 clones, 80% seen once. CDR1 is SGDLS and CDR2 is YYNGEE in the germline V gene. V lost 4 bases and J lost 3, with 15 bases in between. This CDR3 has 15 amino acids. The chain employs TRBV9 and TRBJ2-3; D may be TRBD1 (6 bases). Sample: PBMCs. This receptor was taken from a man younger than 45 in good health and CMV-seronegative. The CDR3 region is CASSPTGGETDTQYF. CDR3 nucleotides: TGTGCCAGCAGCCCGACAGGAGGAGAGACAGATACGCAGTATTTT.